This T cell receptor (beta chain) was sequenced for a study of Graves' ophthalmopathy and Graves' hyperthyroidism. Whole-study findings and limits: Ophthalmopathy and stable hyperthyroidism were discriminated by a 13-signature model, with approximately 89% sensitivity and 65% to 83% specificity.

Amplified TCR beta CDR3 regions were obtained using RNA transcripts as template. In the first round, RT-PCR was carried out with HTBI primers, and a multiplex PCR formed the second round. TCRdb processed the multiplex PCR reads anew with MiXCR; each CDR3 protein has one entry. This sample carries about 400,000 distinct CDR3 sequences, approximately 15% of them seen once, and the ten largest clones take about 7%. None of the included patients had other autoimmune diseases, uncontrolled infections, pregnancy or lactation, as these led to exclusion. Clinical symptoms, serum thyroxine, TRAb, thyroid ultrasound and orbital computed tomography were relied on for diagnosis. Sampling around 10 ml of fresh peripheral blood provided the PBMCs. This clonotype was seen repeatedly, ten times or more. Its antigen remains unknown. Germline assignment: CDR1 KGHDR and CDR2 SFDVKD. V lost 5 bases and J 3 bases, leaving 12 bases between the germline ends. CDR3 length equals 14 residues.

V usage is TRBV24-1 and J usage is TRBJ1-2; the D is unclear. The sample consisted of peripheral blood. The TCR comes from a woman aged 18-35 years with stable Graves' hyperthyroidism. The CDR3 region is CATSGGPPDYGYTF. The CDR3 DNA sequence: TGTGCCACCAGTGGTGGGCCCCCCGACTATGGCTACACCTTC.